This TCR beta chain came from a study of T cells after somatic rescue of genetic block. This CDR3 has 11 amino acids. Germline V gene lookup returns CDR1 SEHNR and CDR2 FQNEAQ (reference sequence). The V end lost 5 bases, the J end lost 4 bases, and 5 bases lay between the germline ends. TCRdb keeps only in-frame clones here, not all; method: immunoSEQ multiplex PCR. The repertoire holds roughly 120,000 clones, with approximately 90% as singletons. The sequence derives from a woman between 18 and 30 years old. The V call is TRBV7-9, the J call TRBJ2-5; D remains ambiguous. The sample was peripheral blood mononuclear cells (PBMCs). This chain's CDR3 is CASSVGETQYF. DNA for the CDR3: TGTGCCAGCAGCGTAGGAGAGACCCAGTACTTC.